What follows are 24 T cell receptor beta chains derived from one specimen sequenced in a study of tumor-infiltrating lymphocytes in primary liver carcinoma. Germline DNA was also extracted, while the blood RNA originated from unsorted whole blood. The input was approximately 0.45 ug total RNA; TCR beta cDNA was made from it with a constant-region primer. A slightly modified ARM-PCR protocol with three nested multiplex PCR rounds produced these TCR beta libraries. The opening two PCR rounds, ten to eleven cycles each, paired TRBV1-TRBV30 forward primers with a C-beta reverse primer. TCRdb recomputed calls from the multiplex PCR reads with MiXCR, one row per CDR3 protein. The data show over 250,000 distinct CDR3 sequences, roughly three fifths seen once. Sequenced: peripheral blood. Source of these receptors: a woman younger than 45 with primary liver carcinoma and hepatitis B virus infection.

The chain uses TRBV28 and TRBJ1-4; TRBD1 might be the D (5 bases). With 2 bases removed from V and 5 bases from J, the gap between germline ends came to 12 bases. Germline V gene sequence: CDR1 MDHEN, CDR2 SYDVKM. CDR3 length equals 15 residues. In DNA form, the CDR3 reads TGTGCCAGCAGTTTAGGTCAGGGAGCCAATGAAAAACTGTTTTTT. Encoded protein: CASSLGQGANEKLFF. The full variable domain, with the rest looked up from reference TRBV28 and TRBJ1-4, is DVKVTQSSRYLVKRTGEKVFLECVQDMDHENMFWYRQDPGLGLRLIYFSYDVKMKEKGDIPEGYSVSREKKERFSLILESASTNQTSMYLCASSLGQGANEKLFFGSGTQLSVL.

Comment on this clonotype: A much larger clone differs by one base, so this may be a read error. This rearrangement joins TRBV12-3 or TRBV12-4 to TRBJ2-5; 8 nucleotides agree with TRBD1. This CDR3 contains 12 residues. The junction had 2 bases not matched to a gene; V was cut back by 7 bases and J by 4 bases. This CDR3 reads CASIGTGETQYF. The CDR3 nucleotides read TGTGCCAGCATCGGGACAGGAGAGACCCAGTACTTC.

About this clonotype itself: At one end, the junction sequence differs from germline, possibly due to a read error. The CDR3 nucleotides are TGTACCAGAAGCTTACTGGGACAGGGGGCGGCCGAGCAGTACTTC. This codes for CTRSLLGQGAAEQYF. The chain has TRBV11-2 and TRBJ2-7; 12 nucleotides agree with TRBD1. CDR1 and CDR2 (germline): SGHAT, FQNNGV. The CDR3 contains 15 residues.

As for this clonotype: A much larger clone differs by one base, so this may be a read error. The rearrangement uses TRBV14 and TRBJ1-5; D call uncertain. CDR1 SGHDN and CDR2 FVKESK come from the germline V gene. The length of the CDR3 is 13 residues. V lost 4 bases and J 2 bases, leaving 6 bases between the germline ends. The chain's CDR3 is CASSLQRNQPQHF. CDR3 sequence (DNA): TGTGCCAGCAGCCTACAGCGCAATCAGCCCCAGCATTTT.

This clonotype was seen many times. This chain connects TRBV28 to TRBJ1-5; 9 positions agree with TRBD1. Germline lookup yields CDR1 MDHEN and CDR2 SYDVKM. With V trimmed by 6 bases and J by 6 bases, 6 bases remained unmatched. There are 14 residues in the CDR3. The CDR3 loop is CASRGGQGGQPQHF. The CDR3 bases are TGTGCCAGCAGAGGGGGACAGGGCGGTCAGCCCCAGCATTTT.

The rearrangement uses TRBV7-9 and TRBJ2-1; 12 nucleotides agree with TRBD2. Unmatched junction bases numbered 7, after V lost 5 bases and J lost 8 bases. From germline, CDR1 is SEHNR and CDR2 FQNEAQ (reference sequence). CDR3 size: 15 residues. DNA for the CDR3: TGTGCCAGCAGCGACGGACTAGCGGGATGGTATGAGCAGTTCTTC. It encodes CASSDGLAGWYEQFF.

This clonotype was seen at least ten times. V is TRBV6-1 and J is TRBJ2-1, with D perhaps TRBD2 (5 bases). Trimming shortened V by 7 bases and J by 5 bases, and 21 bases separated the two germline ends. Germline-derived CDR1 and CDR2 are MNHNS and SASEGT. The CDR3 has 16 amino acids. The CDR3, as DNA: TGTGCCAGCAATAAGGAGCGGAGAGTAAACAACAATGAGCAGTTCTTC. Amino acid sequence: CASNKERRVNNNEQFF.

Turning to this clonotype: This may be a read error: a much more frequent sequence differs by one nucleotide. The chain carries TRBV4-2 and TRBJ2-4; D remains unclear. The CDR3 loop spans 16 amino acids. Germline values: CDR1 LGHNA, CDR2 YNFKEQ. Trimming cost V 3 bases and J 7 bases, with 19 bases left between them. The CDR3 sequence is CASSHDTDPVINIQYF. CDR3 coding DNA: TGTGCCAGCAGCCATGACACTGACCCAGTAATTAACATTCAGTACTTC.

This clonotype has only one observation. This may arise from a read error, as a much more abundant clone is one base away. V gene TRBV6-1 combines with J gene TRBJ2-4; a weak D match, TRBD1 (6 bases). Germline V gene data show CDR1 as MNHNS and CDR2 as SASEGT. This CDR3 region has 14 residues. This CDR3 reads CASSERGTKNIQCF. The CDR3 DNA reads TGTGCCAGCAGTGAAAGGGGGACCAAAAACATTCAGTGCTTC.

As to this clonotype: The junction differs from germline at one of its ends, possibly a read error. The chain joins TRBV11-3 to TRBJ2-2; 15 nucleotides line up with TRBD2. The CDR3 consists of 18 residues. CDR1 SGHNT and CDR2 YENEEA come from the germline V gene. The CDR3 loop is CANSLDWTSGRATGKLFF. The DNA for the CDR3 is TGTGCCAACAGCTTAGATTGGACTAGCGGGAGGGCCACCGGGAAGCTGTTTTTT. Supplemented by reference TRBV11-3 and TRBJ2-2, the full variable domain reads EAGVVQSPRYKIIEKKQPVAFWCNPISGHNTLYWYLQNLGQGPELLIRYENEEAVDDSQLPKDRFSAERLKGVDSTLKIQPAELGDSAVYLCANSLDWTSGRATGKLFFGEGSRLTVL.

This clonotype was observed once. At one of its ends the junction is not consistent with the germline gene, which may arise from a read error. This rearrangement joins TRBV11-3 to TRBJ2-2; D might be TRBD2 (5 bases). The CDR3 loop spans 13 amino acids. The germline CDR1 and CDR2 sequences are SGHNT and YENEEA. CDR3 coding DNA: TGCGCCAGCAGCTTCATCCCCACCGGGGAGCTGTCTTTT. Protein product: CASSFIPTGELSF.

This clonotype was counted many times. The chain recombines TRBV12-3 or TRBV12-4 with TRBJ2-1; D is possibly TRBD1 (6 bases). CDR3 length: 12 amino acids. Trimming removed 6 bases at V and 10 bases at J, with 13 bases between. The CDR3 region is CASRRGGWEQFF. The DNA of the CDR3 is TGTGCCAGCAGACGTGGGGGCTGGGAGCAGTTCTTC.

On this clonotype itself: At one of its ends the junction is not consistent with the germline gene, which may arise from a read error. V is TRBV6-6 and J is TRBJ2-6; D might be TRBD1 (7 bases). The CDR3 extends over 16 amino acids. Looked up from germline, CDR1 is MNHNY and CDR2 is SVGAGI (reference sequence). CDR3: CASSYATGTGVNVLTF. In DNA form, the CDR3 reads TGTGCCAGCAGTTACGCGACAGGGACTGGGGTCAACGTCCTGACTTTC.

Many counts were recorded for this clonotype. This chain uses TRBV7-9 with TRBJ2-1; 10 nucleotides line up with TRBD2. This CDR3 has 15 residues. V dropped 5 bases and J dropped 0; count of bases not matched to a gene: 1. Germline-derived CDR1 and CDR2 are SEHNR and FQNEAQ (reference sequence). CDR3 sequence reads: CASSPSGSSYNEQFF. The CDR3 nucleotides read TGTGCCAGCAGCCCTAGCGGGAGCTCCTACAATGAGCAGTTCTTC.

This clonotype was recorded at least ten times. V and J are TRBV6-5 and TRBJ2-2; D remains unclear. This CDR3 contains 12 residues. V lost 8 bases, J lost 5 bases, and 9 bases lay in between. Germline assignment: CDR1 MNHEY and CDR2 SVGAGI. The chain's CDR3 is CASWLRTGELFF. The DNA for the CDR3 is TGTGCCAGCTGGCTCAGGACCGGGGAGCTGTTTTTT.

The chain combines TRBV4-2 with TRBJ2-3; D perhaps matches TRBD2 (6 bases). Germline V gene data show CDR1 as LGHNA and CDR2 as YNFKEQ. This CDR3 contains 15 residues. V lost 0 bases and J lost 4, with 11 bases in between. CDR3 protein: CASSQDGGMADTQYF. The CDR3 DNA reads TGTGCCAGCAGCCAAGATGGCGGGATGGCAGATACGCAGTATTTT.

Concerning this clonotype itself: A much larger clone is a single base away; this may be a read error. The chain joins TRBV4-2 to TRBJ1-1; TRBD1 is a possible D gene (5 bases). The CDR3 contains 12 residues. Germline CDR1 is LGHNA and CDR2 is YNFKEQ. In nucleotides, the CDR3 is TGTACCAGCAGCTCATGGACAACTGAAGCTTTCTTT. Its translation is CTSSSWTTEAFF.

This clonotype was seen at least ten times. The chain carries TRBV6-6 and TRBJ2-7, with TRBD2 matching over 8 bases. V lost 5 bases and J lost 3; bases outside the gene matches: 6. Germline V lookup: CDR1 MNHNY, CDR2 SVGAGI (reference sequence). The CDR3 is made up of 14 amino acids. CDR3 sequence (DNA): TGTGCCAGCAGTCCCGGGGGGGGAGTCTACGAGCAGTACTTC. Its translation: CASSPGGGVYEQYF.

Comments on this clonotype: A much larger clone is a single base away; this may be a read error. This chain links TRBV6-5 with TRBJ2-1, with 8 bases aligning to TRBD1. The CDR3 is 12 amino acids. Germline-derived CDR1 and CDR2 are MNHEY and SVGAGI. After removal of 5 bases from V and 8 bases from J, the junction contained 2 bases not matched to a gene. CDR3: CASSQGADEQFF. The DNA of the CDR3 is TGTGCCAGCAGTCAGGGGGCGGATGAGCAGTTCTTC.

J is TRBJ1-5 and V is TRBV6-2 or TRBV6-3; TRBD1 might be the D (5 bases). Trimming pared 9 bases from V and 0 bases from J, leaving 15 bases between. The germline V gene has CDR1 MNHEY and CDR2 SVGEGT. This CDR3 is built from 15 residues. The CDR3: CASTSGTHSNQPQHF. The CDR3 DNA reads as TGTGCCAGTACCTCCGGGACCCATAGCAATCAGCCCCAGCATTTT.

To note about this clonotype: With a much larger clone just one base away, this may be a read error. The CDR3 does not end in the conserved phenylalanine or tryptophan, so this is likely a read error. The rearrangement links TRBV10-3 to TRBJ2-5, with TRBD2 as a possible D gene (5 bases). Germline V lookup: CDR1 ENHRY, CDR2 SYGVKD. V was clipped by 3 bases and J by 7 bases, with 9 bases between them. The CDR3 is 12 residues long. The CDR3 is CAISELDVTQYS. CDR3 coding DNA: TGTGCCATCAGTGAACTAGACGTGACCCAGTACTCC.

Note on this clonotype: A clone one base away is much larger, so this may be a read error. This chain uses TRBV6-2 or TRBV6-3 with TRBJ2-7; D is perhaps TRBD2 (6 bases). The germline gives CDR1 MNHEY, CDR2 SVGEGT. The CDR3 has 15 residues. Trimming shortened V by 5 bases and J by 4 bases, and 18 bases separated the two germline ends. The CDR3 DNA sequence: TGTGCCAGCAGTCATTATAGCGCGGGGTTTTACGAGCAGTACTTC. It yields the protein CASSHYSAGFYEQYF.

Remarks on this clonotype: Germline and junction disagree at one end, which may indicate a read error. V is TRBV12-3 or TRBV12-4 and J is TRBJ1-5, with a weak D call TRBD1 (5 bases). The CDR3 length is 14 residues. The CDR3 region is CASSFGGSYHPQHF. The CDR3 DNA reads TGTGCCAGCAGTTTTGGGGGAAGTTATCATCCCCAGCATTTT.

As concerns this clonotype: Given a much more abundant clone one base away, this may be a read error. The CDR3 is CSVGNRGGYEEYF. The CDR3 nucleotides are TGCAGCGTTGGGAACAGGGGAGGCTACGAGGAGTACTTC. V usage is TRBV29-1 and J usage is TRBJ2-7; D possibly corresponds to TRBD1 (7 bases). The CDR3 is 13 residues long. Looked up from germline, CDR1 is SQVTM and CDR2 is ANQGSEA.